This TCR beta chain was sequenced during a study of CD8+CD57+ T cells in acquired aplastic anemia. Study context: An average of roughly 3 ug of DNA was obtained from sorted CD4+ and CD8+ cells.

As to this clonotype: Its target is unknown.

General study results and limits: A set of approximately 29 CD8+ CDR3 sequences was shared between patients and controls, and these sequences appeared highly expressed in patients. Patients did not significantly differ from controls in CD8+ Simpson's diversity.

TCR beta VDJ and CDR3 profiling used genomic DNA as template. TCRdb reprocessed the reads via MiXCR and lists one record per CDR3 protein. This table holds around 140,000 distinct CDR3 sequences, 41% found once. V lost 3 bases and J lost 8, with 10 bases in between. The germline CDR1 and CDR2 sequences are LNHNV and YYDKDF (reference sequence). The CDR3 totals 13 residues. The material sequenced was sorted CD4+, CD8+, or CD8+CD57+ T cells (not recorded which) from PBMCs. This TCR was sampled from a human donor in good health, serving as a control. This rearrangement joins TRBV15 to TRBJ1-4; no clear D. For the CDR3, the DNA is TGTGCCACCAGCAGGGCGCCCCTAGAAAAACTGTTTTTT. Its protein product is CATSRAPLEKLFF.